This TCR beta chain was recorded in a study of blood T cell repertoires in COVID-19. Background on the study: Both acute and convalescent COVID-19 samples were obtained from the United States, Italy and Spain.

This clone has more than one count but fewer than ten. CDR1 is GTSNPN, CDR2 SVGIG, per germline (reference sequence). CDR3 length equals 12 residues. The junction had 7 bases not matched to a gene; V was cut back by 4 bases and J by 7 bases. In the authors' methods: Reference gene primer amplification in the assay estimated nucleated cell counts. TCRdb's table, derived via immunoSEQ multiplex PCR, lists solely in-frame clones and lacks some. The V and J calls and clone size were taken over from that table, and D and trimming were inferred from the DNA. There are around 180,000 clones in the sample; 70% to 85% occur only once, and 6% to 8.5% lies in the top ten.

This receptor was taken from a human donor in a cohort sampled during active COVID-19. The chain combines TRBV30 with TRBJ2-7; 7 bases align to TRBD2. The sequencing sample was made of peripheral blood. Here the CDR3 reads CAWTPWGGEQYF. CDR3 bases: TGTGCCTGGACCCCATGGGGGGGAGAGCAGTACTTC.